This record looks at one T cell receptor (beta chain) sequence and its context. This may be a read error, as it is one base from a much larger clone. The missing conserved phenylalanine or tryptophan at the end of this CDR3 makes a read error likely. The data are from a study of CDR3 diversity in severe acne. Germline V CDR1 and CDR2: WSHSY, SAAADI. This CDR3 has 16 residues. V was clipped by 6 bases and J by 3 bases; unmatched bases: 6. Each CDR3 protein is one row after TCRdb ran MiXCR on the PCR reads. Here the sample spans 84,000 or so distinct CDR3 sequences, roughly 52% being singletons. The chain links TRBV10-2 to TRBJ2-3, with TRBD2 matching 13 bases. Material: blood. The clonotype comes from a male donor in good health, serving as a control. In DNA, the CDR3 is TGCGCCAGCAGACAACGGACTAGCGGGAGAACAGATACGCAGTATTCT. This codes for CASRQRTSGRTDTQYS.